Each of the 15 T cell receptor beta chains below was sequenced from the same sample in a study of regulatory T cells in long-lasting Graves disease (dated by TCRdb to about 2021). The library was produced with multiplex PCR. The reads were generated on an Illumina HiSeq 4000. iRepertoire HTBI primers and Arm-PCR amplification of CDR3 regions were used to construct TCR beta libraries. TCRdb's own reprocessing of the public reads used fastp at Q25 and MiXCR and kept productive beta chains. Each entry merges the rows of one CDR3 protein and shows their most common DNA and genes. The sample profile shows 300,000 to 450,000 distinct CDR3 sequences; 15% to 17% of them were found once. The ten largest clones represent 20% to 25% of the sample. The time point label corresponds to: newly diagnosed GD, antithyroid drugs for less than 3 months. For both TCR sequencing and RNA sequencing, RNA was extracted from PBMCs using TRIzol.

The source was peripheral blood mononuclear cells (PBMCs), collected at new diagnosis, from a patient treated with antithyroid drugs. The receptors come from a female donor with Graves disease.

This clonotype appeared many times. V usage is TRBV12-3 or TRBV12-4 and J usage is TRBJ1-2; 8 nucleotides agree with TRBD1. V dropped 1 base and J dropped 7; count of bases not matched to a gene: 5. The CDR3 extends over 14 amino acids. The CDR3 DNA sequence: TGTGCCAGCAGTTTAGGCCCAGGGGGCTCTGGCTACACCTTC. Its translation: CASSLGPGGSGYTF.

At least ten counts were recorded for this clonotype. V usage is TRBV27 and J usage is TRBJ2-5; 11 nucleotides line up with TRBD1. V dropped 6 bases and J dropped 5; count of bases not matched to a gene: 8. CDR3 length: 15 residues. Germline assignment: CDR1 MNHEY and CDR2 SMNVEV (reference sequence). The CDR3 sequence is CASRPRTGGTETQYF. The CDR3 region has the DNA TGTGCCAGCAGACCTAGGACAGGGGGCACGGAGACCCAGTACTTC.

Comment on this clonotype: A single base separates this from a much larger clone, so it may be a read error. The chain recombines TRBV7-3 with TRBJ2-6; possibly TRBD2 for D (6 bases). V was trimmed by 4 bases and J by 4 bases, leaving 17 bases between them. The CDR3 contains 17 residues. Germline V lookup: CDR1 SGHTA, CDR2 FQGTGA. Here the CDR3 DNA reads TGTGCCAGCAGCTCAACGGGACTTCCCGGGGGGGCCAACGTCCTGACTTTC. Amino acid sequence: CASSSTGLPGGANVLTF.

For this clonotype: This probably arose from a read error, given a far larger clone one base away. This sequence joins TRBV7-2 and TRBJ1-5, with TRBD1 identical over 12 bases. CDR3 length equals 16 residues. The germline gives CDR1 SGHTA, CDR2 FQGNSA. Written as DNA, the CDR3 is TGTGCCTGCAGCTTAGGGGGGGACAGGGGGCATCAGCCCCAGCATTTT. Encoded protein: CACSLGGDRGHQPQHF.

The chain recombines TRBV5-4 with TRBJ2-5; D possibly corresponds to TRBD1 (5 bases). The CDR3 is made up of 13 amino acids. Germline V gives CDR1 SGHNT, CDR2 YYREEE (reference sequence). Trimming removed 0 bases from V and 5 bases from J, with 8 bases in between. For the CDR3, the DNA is TGTGCCAGCAGCTTGGCCTGGGGCGAGACCCAGTACTTC. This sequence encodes CASSLAWGETQYF. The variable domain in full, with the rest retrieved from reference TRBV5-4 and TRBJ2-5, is ETGVTQSPTHLIKTRGQQVTLRCSSQSGHNTVSWYQQALGQGPQFIFQYYREEENGRGNFPPRFSGLQFPNYSSELNVNALELDDSALYLCASSLAWGETQYFGPGTRLLVL.

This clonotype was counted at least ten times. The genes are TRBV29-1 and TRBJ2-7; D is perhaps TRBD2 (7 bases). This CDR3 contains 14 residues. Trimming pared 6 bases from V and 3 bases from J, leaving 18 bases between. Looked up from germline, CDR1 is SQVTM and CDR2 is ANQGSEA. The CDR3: CSVQGGGGGYEQYF. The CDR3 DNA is TGCAGCGTCCAAGGGGGAGGCGGGGGCTACGAGCAGTACTTC.

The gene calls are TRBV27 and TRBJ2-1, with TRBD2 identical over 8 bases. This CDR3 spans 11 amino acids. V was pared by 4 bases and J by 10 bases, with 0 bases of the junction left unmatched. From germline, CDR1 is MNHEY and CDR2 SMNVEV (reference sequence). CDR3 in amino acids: CASSSSGEQFF. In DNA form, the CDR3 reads TGTGCCAGCAGTTCTAGCGGGGAGCAGTTCTTC.

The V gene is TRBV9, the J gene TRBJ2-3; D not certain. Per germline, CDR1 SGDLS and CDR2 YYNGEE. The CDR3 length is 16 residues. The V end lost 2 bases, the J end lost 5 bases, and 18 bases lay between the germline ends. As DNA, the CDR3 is TGTGCCAGCAGCGTCACCCCTGGATCAGACGGAGATACGCAGTATTTT. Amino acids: CASSVTPGSDGDTQYF.

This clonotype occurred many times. The CDR3 protein is CAISANAQGKYEQYF. The CDR3 DNA is TGTGCCATCAGTGCAAACGCCCAGGGGAAGTACGAGCAGTACTTC. The chain carries TRBV10-3 and TRBJ2-7; a weak D match, TRBD1 (6 bases). Germline V gene sequence: CDR1 ENHRY, CDR2 SYGVKD. The CDR3 covers 15 residues. Trimming stripped 4 bases from V and 4 bases from J, with 17 bases between.

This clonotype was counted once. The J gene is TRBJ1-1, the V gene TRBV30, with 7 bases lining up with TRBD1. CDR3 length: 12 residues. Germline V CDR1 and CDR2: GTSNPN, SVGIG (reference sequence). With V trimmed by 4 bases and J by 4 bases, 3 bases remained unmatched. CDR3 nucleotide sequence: TGTGCCTGGACAGGGGGGAGCACTGAAGCTTTCTTT. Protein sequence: CAWTGGSTEAFF.

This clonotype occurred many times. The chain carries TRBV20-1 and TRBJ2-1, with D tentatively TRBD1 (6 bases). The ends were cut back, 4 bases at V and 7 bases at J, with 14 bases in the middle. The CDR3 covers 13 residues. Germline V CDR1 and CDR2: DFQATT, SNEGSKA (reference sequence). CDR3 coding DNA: TGCAGTGCTACGGACAGATTTATGAATGAGCAGTTCTTC. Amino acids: CSATDRFMNEQFF.

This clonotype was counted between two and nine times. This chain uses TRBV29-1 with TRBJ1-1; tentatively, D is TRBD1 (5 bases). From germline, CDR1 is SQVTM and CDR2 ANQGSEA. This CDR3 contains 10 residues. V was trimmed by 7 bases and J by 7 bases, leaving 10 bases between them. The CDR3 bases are TGCAGCGCCGGGAGGGGTGAAGCTTTCTTT. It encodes CSAGRGEAFF.

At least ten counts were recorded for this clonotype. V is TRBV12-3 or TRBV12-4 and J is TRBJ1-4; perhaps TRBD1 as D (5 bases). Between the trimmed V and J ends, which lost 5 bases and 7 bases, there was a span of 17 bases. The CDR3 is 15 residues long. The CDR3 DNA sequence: TGTGCCAGCAGTCAAGCTGACAGACTCCCTGAAAAACTGTTTTTT. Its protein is CASSQADRLPEKLFF.

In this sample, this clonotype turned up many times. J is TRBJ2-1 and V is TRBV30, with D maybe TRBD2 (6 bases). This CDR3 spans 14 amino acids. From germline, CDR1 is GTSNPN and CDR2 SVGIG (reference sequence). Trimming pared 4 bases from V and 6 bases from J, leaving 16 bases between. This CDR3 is CAWIGLRNLNEQFF. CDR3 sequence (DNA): TGTGCCTGGATAGGACTAAGAAATCTCAATGAGCAGTTCTTC.

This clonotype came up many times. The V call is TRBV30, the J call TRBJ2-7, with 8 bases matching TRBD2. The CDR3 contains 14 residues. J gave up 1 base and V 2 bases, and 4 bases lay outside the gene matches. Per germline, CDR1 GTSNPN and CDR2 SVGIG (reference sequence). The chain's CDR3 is CAWSRREASYEQYF. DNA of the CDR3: TGTGCCTGGAGTCGGCGGGAGGCTTCCTACGAGCAGTACTTC.